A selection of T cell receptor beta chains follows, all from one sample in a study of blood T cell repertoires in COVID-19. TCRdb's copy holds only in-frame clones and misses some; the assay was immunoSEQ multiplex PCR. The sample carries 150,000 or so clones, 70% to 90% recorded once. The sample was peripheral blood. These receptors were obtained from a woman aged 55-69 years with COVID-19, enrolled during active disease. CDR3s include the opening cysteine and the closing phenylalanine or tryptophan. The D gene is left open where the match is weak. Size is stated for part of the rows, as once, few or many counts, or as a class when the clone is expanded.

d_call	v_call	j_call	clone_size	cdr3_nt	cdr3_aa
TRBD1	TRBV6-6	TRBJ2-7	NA	TGTGCCAGCAGTCCCCATGCCCGGGACAGTTACGAGCAGTACTTC	CASSPHARDSYEQYF
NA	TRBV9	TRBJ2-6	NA	TGTGCCAGCAGCGTACTGTCTGGGGCCAACGTCCTGACTTTC	CASSVLSGANVLTF
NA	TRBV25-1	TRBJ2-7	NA	TGTGCCAGCAGTGAGGATTCGGGGCAGTACTTC	CASSEDSGQYF
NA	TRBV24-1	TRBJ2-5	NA	TGTGCCACCAGTGATTCGGCAGGGGCTTTTGGGGAGACCCAGTACTTC	CATSDSAGAFGETQYF
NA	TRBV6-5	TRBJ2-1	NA	TGTGCCACGTCACCGGGACACACGAGCAATGAGCAGTTCTTC	CATSPGHTSNEQFF
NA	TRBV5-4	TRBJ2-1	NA	TGTGCCAGCAGCCCACATCTGGGGGGGCCCACCTACAATGAGCAGTTCTTC	CASSPHLGGPTYNEQFF
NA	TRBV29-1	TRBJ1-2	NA	TGCAGCGTTGAACGGCGGTATGGCTACACCTTC	CSVERRYGYTF
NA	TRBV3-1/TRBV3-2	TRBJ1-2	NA	TGTGCCAGCAGCCTACGTGGGGGCCCAAAAGCTCACTATGGCTACACCTTC	CASSLRGGPKAHYGYTF
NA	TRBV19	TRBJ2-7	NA	TGTGCCAGTAGTATAGCGGGCGTCAGGGCCCACGAGCAGTACTTC	CASSIAGVRAHEQYF
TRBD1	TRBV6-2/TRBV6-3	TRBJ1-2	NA	TGTGCCAGCAGTTACTTCGGACAGGGTAGATACTATGGCTACACCTTC	CASSYFGQGRYYGYTF
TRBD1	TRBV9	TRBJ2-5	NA	TGTGCCAGCAGCGCTTGGAGGACAGGGGGAGAAGAGACCCAGTACTTC	CASSAWRTGGEETQYF
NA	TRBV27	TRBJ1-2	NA	TGTGCCAGCACCCCTTCTGGAGGGATCCCCTATGGCTACACCTTC	CASTPSGGIPYGYTF
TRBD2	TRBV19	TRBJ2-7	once	TGTGCCAGTAGAATACTAGCGGGGGACACCTACGAGCAGTACTTC	CASRILAGDTYEQYF
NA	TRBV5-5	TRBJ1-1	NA	TGTGCCAGCAGAACCGGGACACGTCGGCCTGAAGCTTTCTTT	CASRTGTRRPEAFF
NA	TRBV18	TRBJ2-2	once	TGTGCCAGCTCACCACTAGCGGCGCCCGACACCGGGGAGCTGTTTTTT	CASSPLAAPDTGELFF
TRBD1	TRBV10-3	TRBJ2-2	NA	TGTGCCATCAGTGACCTGGGACAGATCAACACCGGGGAGCTGTTTTTT	CAISDLGQINTGELFF
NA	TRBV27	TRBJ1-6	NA	TGTGCCAGCAGTTTATGGGGAGAGGCCCTCCACTTT	CASSLWGEALHF
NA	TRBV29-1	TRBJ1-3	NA	TGCAGCGTTGGAGGGGGAAACACCATATATTTT	CSVGGGNTIYF
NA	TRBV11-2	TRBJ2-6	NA	TGTGCCAGCAGCCCAAGACGCACAGGGCTCTCTGGGGCCAACGTCCTGACTTTC	CASSPRRTGLSGANVLTF
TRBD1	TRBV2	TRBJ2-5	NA	TGTGCCAGCAGTGAGGAGACAGGGTCAGAGACCCAGTACTTC	CASSEETGSETQYF
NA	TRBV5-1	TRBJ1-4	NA	TGCGCCAGCAGCTTGGGAGGAAGAAGGGAAAAACTGTTTTTT	CASSLGGRREKLFF
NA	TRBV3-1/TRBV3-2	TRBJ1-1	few	TGTGCCAGCAGCCATCGGGGGGACGCGCGTGAAGCTTTCTTT	CASSHRGDAREAFF
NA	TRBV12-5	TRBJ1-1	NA	TGTGCTAGTGGTTTCACCGGGGACACTGAAGCTTTCTTT	CASGFTGDTEAFF
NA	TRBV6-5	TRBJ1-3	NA	TGTGCCAGCAGTTACGGGGGGGCATCTGGAAACACCATATATTTT	CASSYGGASGNTIYF
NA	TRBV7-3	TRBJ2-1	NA	TGTGCCAGCAGCCTCGTCTGGGGGCCGTACAATGAGCAGTTCTTC	CASSLVWGPYNEQFF
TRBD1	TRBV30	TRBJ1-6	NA	TGTGCCTGGAGTGTGTCAGTGGGGACAGGGTTTCTTAATTCACCCCTCCACTTT	CAWSVSVGTGFLNSPLHF
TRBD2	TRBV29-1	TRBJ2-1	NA	TGCAGCGCCCGCGGGGGGATGGACAATGAGCAGTTCTTC	CSARGGMDNEQFF
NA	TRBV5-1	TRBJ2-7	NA	TGCGCCAGCAGCTTGGGGAGAGAAACCGAGCAGTACTTC	CASSLGRETEQYF
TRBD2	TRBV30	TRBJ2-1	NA	TGTGCCTGGAGTAGACTAGCGGGGGGGTACAATGAGCAGTTCTTC	CAWSRLAGGYNEQFF
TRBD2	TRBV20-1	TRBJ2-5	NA	TGCAGTGCTGTAGCGGGAGAGACCCAGTACTTC	CSAVAGETQYF
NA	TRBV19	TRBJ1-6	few	TGTGCCAGTAGTATAAGCAGCGATAATTCACCCCTCCACTTT	CASSISSDNSPLHF
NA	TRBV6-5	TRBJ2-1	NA	TGTGCCAGCAGTCCCGTAATACAGCATTACAATGAGCAGTTCTTC	CASSPVIQHYNEQFF
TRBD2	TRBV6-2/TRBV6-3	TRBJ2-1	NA	TGTGCCAGCAGACCTGGGGACTACAACATCTCCTACAATGAGCAGTTCTTC	CASRPGDYNISYNEQFF
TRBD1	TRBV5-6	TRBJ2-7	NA	TGTGCCAGCAGCTTGGGGGACAGGGGGCTTTTC	CASSLGDRGLF
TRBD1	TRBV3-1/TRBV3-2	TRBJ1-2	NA	TGTGCCAGCAGCCAACGGGACAGGGTCCCCAGGGACTATGGCTACACCTTC	CASSQRDRVPRDYGYTF